Shown below are 32 T cell receptor beta chains from a single sample sequenced in a study of CD8 T cells in Susac syndrome. Roughly 0.45 to 1 ug RNA was reverse transcribed with random hexamers. TCRdb re-called the immunoSEQ multiplex PCR reads through MiXCR, storing one row per CDR3 protein. The repertoire consists of more than 200,000 distinct CDR3 sequences, with about 94% occurring once and the leading ten covering over 0.15%. The specimen sequenced was CD4+ T cells from PBMCs. The receptors shown here come from a human donor with Susac syndrome.

The chain is built from TRBV7-2 and TRBJ2-1, with 9 bases lining up with TRBD2. V lost 4 bases, J lost 2 bases, and 3 bases stayed unmatched. From germline, CDR1 is SGHTA and CDR2 FQGNSA. The CDR3 covers 15 residues. This CDR3 reads CASSSSGGTYNEQFF. The DNA for the CDR3 is TGTGCCAGCAGCTCCAGCGGGGGGACCTACAATGAGCAGTTCTTC.

The chain employs TRBV29-1 and TRBJ1-1; 8 bases are a match to TRBD1. In germline, CDR1 is SQVTM, CDR2 ANQGSEA. Unmatched junction bases numbered 2, after V lost 7 bases and J lost 4 bases. This CDR3 has 11 residues. The CDR3 region is CSGQGFTEAFF. As DNA, the CDR3 is TGCAGCGGACAGGGGTTCACTGAAGCTTTCTTT.

This sequence joins TRBV12-3 or TRBV12-4 and TRBJ1-6, with D tentatively TRBD1 (5 bases). The V and J ends lost 5 bases and 7 bases respectively, with 15 bases between them. The CDR3 contains 15 residues. DNA for the CDR3: TGTGCCAGCAGTACACAGGCCCTCGGAAATTCACCCCTCCACTTT. It specifies CASSTQALGNSPLHF.

This chain links TRBV30 with TRBJ1-3; D is perhaps TRBD1 (6 bases). The V and J ends lost 0 bases and 0 bases respectively, with 12 bases between them. CDR3 length: 16 amino acids. From germline, CDR1 is GTSNPN and CDR2 SVGIG (reference sequence). CDR3 region: CAWSVLRGSSGNTIYF. The CDR3 nucleotides read TGTGCCTGGAGTGTACTGAGGGGGAGCTCTGGAAACACCATATATTTT.

The chain employs TRBV9 and TRBJ2-1; D may be TRBD1 (5 bases). V shed 0 bases and J shed 0 bases, with 10 bases lying between them. The germline V gene encodes CDR1 SGDLS and CDR2 YYNGEE. The CDR3 is 16 residues long. The CDR3 sequence is CASSVDPGRSYNEQFF. CDR3 nucleotides: TGTGCCAGCAGCGTAGATCCAGGGCGCTCCTACAATGAGCAGTTCTTC. The complete variable domain, with remaining parts taken from reference TRBV9 and TRBJ2-1, reads DSGVTQTPKHLITATGQRVTLRCSPRSGDLSVYWYQQSLDQGLQFLIQYYNGEERAKGNILERFSAQQFPDLHSELNLSSLELGDSALYFCASSVDPGRSYNEQFFGPGTRLTVL.

This clonotype has a single count. The rearrangement joins TRBV9 to TRBJ2-7, with 7 bases identical to TRBD1. The CDR3 sequence is 15 residues long. CDR1 and CDR2 from the germline V gene are SGDLS and YYNGEE. Trimming removed 3 bases from V and 3 bases from J; junction bases left unmatched: 9. The CDR3 DNA reads TGTGCCAGCAGCGGAGCAGGGGGTTCCAACTACGAGCAGTACTTC. Translation gives CASSGAGGSNYEQYF.

The V gene is TRBV25-1, the J gene TRBJ1-2; D is unclear. V lost 3 bases and J lost 5, with 4 bases in between. CDR1 MGHDK and CDR2 SYGVNS come from the germline V gene. This CDR3 spans 11 amino acids. CDR3 DNA sequence: TGTGCCAGCAGTGAGGCTTATGGCTACACCTTC. Translation: CASSEAYGYTF.

The chain employs TRBV20-1 and TRBJ1-1; D gene ambiguous. CDR1 is DFQATT, CDR2 SNEGSKA, per germline (reference sequence). Trimming left V 3 bases short and J 4 bases short, with 12 bases between. CDR3 length: 13 residues. CDR3 nucleotide sequence: TGCAGTGCTAGTTTACGGGCGGCCACTGAAGCTTTCTTT. This encodes CSASLRAATEAFF.

The CDR3 DNA reads TGTGCCACCAGCAGAGCACATAGCAATCAGCCCCAGCATTTT. This gives the protein CATSRAHSNQPQHF. The rearrangement links TRBV15 to TRBJ1-5; D gene unclear. Germline assignment: CDR1 LNHNV and CDR2 YYDKDF (reference sequence). V dropped 1 base and J dropped 0 bases, with 4 bases sitting between them. CDR3 length equals 14 residues.

V gene TRBV18 combines with J gene TRBJ1-2, with 7 bases matching TRBD1. The CDR3 consists of 14 residues. Losses at the gene ends were 2 bases for V and 3 bases for J; bases not matched to a gene: 3. The germline V gene has CDR1 KGHSH and CDR2 LQKENI. CDR3: CASSPRDRDYGYTF. Here the CDR3 DNA reads TGTGCCAGCTCACCAAGGGACAGAGACTATGGCTACACCTTC.

This clonotype was recorded once. This chain joins TRBV28 and TRBJ1-3; D is unresolved. Trimming cost V 1 base and J 0 bases, with 10 bases left between them. The CDR3 spans 16 residues. Germline CDR1 MDHEN, CDR2 SYDVKM. CDR3 residues: CASSLLAAISGNTIYF. Written as DNA, the CDR3 is TGTGCCAGCAGTTTATTGGCGGCCATCTCTGGAAACACCATATATTTT. The full variable domain, rest sourced from reference TRBV28 and TRBJ1-3, is DVKVTQSSRYLVKRTGEKVFLECVQDMDHENMFWYRQDPGLGLRLIYFSYDVKMKEKGDIPEGYSVSREKKERFSLILESASTNQTSMYLCASSLLAAISGNTIYFGEGSWLTVV.

V gene TRBV29-1 combines with J gene TRBJ1-1; tentative D call: TRBD1 (5 bases). V gave up 3 bases and J gave up 6 bases, with 8 bases separating them. CDR1 and CDR2 (germline): SQVTM, ANQGSEA. This CDR3 spans 11 amino acids. The CDR3 DNA sequence: TGCAGCGTTGATGAGGGGCCTGAAGCTTTCTTT. Its translation: CSVDEGPEAFF.

The gene calls are TRBV20-1 and TRBJ1-5; D is possibly TRBD1 (5 bases). The CDR3 extends over 16 amino acids. The V end lost 6 bases, the J end lost 4 bases, and 22 bases lay between the germline ends. Germline V lookup: CDR1 DFQATT, CDR2 SNEGSKA (reference sequence). CDR3 protein: CSAPAGLDRDNQPQHF. DNA for the CDR3: TGCAGTGCCCCTGCGGGGCTAGACAGAGATAATCAGCCCCAGCATTTT.

V usage is TRBV6-8 and J usage is TRBJ1-6; D is unclear. V was shortened by 8 bases and J by 6 bases, with 11 bases between the two germline ends. The germline gives CDR1 MNHGY, CDR2 SAAAGT. The CDR3 is 13 amino acids. The CDR3 sequence: CASGWNGNSPLHF. CDR3 coding DNA: TGTGCCAGCGGATGGAACGGTAATTCACCCCTCCACTTT.

CDR3 loop: CSAPRPLLGNTIYF. The DNA for the CDR3 is TGCAGTGCTCCTCGCCCCTTGCTTGGAAACACCATATATTTT. The chain links TRBV20-1 to TRBJ1-3; D unclear. V lost 5 bases and J 3 bases, leaving 14 bases between the germline ends. CDR1 DFQATT and CDR2 SNEGSKA come from the germline V gene (reference sequence). This CDR3 is 14 amino acids long.

CDR3 DNA: TGTGCCAGTAGTACCGGGACTAGCGCCTACAATGAGCAGTTCTTC. It translates to CASSTGTSAYNEQFF. J is TRBJ2-1 and V is TRBV19; 10 nucleotides match TRBD2. The CDR3 is made up of 15 amino acids. CDR1 and CDR2 (germline): LNHDA, SQIVND (reference sequence). Losses at the gene ends were 4 bases for V and 2 bases for J; bases not matched to a gene: 2.

Here the CDR3 reads CAWSLWGAGWESGNTIYF. The CDR3 DNA reads TGTGCCTGGAGTCTATGGGGGGCCGGATGGGAATCTGGAAACACCATATATTTT. The V call is TRBV30, the J call TRBJ1-3, with D maybe TRBD1 (6 bases). This CDR3 has 18 amino acids. Trimming removed 2 bases from V and 1 base from J, with 21 bases in between. CDR1 is GTSNPN and CDR2 is SVGIG in the germline V gene (reference sequence).

The chain employs TRBV7-2 and TRBJ2-4, with 8 bases fitting TRBD1. V lost 4 bases and J lost 0; bases outside the gene matches: 5. The CDR3 contains 16 residues. Germline V CDR1 and CDR2: SGHTA, FQGNSA. The CDR3 DNA reads as TGTGCCAGCAGCTCGGGACAGGAGCTAGCCAAAAACATTCAGTACTTC. Translated, it gives CASSSGQELAKNIQYF.

The CDR3 spells CASSQGLAGGYEQYF. The CDR3 DNA reads TGCGCCAGCAGCCAGGGACTAGCGGGGGGCTACGAGCAGTACTTC. V gene TRBV4-3 combines with J gene TRBJ2-7; 15 bases align to TRBD2. Germline V gene data show CDR1 as LGHNA and CDR2 as YSLEER. Trimming removed 3 bases from V and 3 bases from J; junction bases left unmatched: 0. The CDR3 is 15 amino acids.

The rearrangement uses TRBV5-1 and TRBJ1-1; D uncertain. The CDR3 has 18 amino acids. CDR1 SGHRS and CDR2 YFSETQ come from the germline V gene. V was cut by 4 bases and J by 0 bases, with 22 bases left in between. The CDR3 nucleotides are TGCGCCAGCAGCCCCTCGTCCCCCAAGGCCCTTTTGAACACTGAAGCTTTCTTT. This gives the protein CASSPSSPKALLNTEAFF. The full variable domain, with the rest looked up from reference TRBV5-1 and TRBJ1-1, is KAGVTQTPRYLIKTRGQQVTLSCSPISGHRSVSWYQQTPGQGLQFLFEYFSETQRNKGNFPGRFSGRQFSNSRSEMNVSTLELGDSALYLCASSPSSPKALLNTEAFFGQGTRLTVV.

In regard to this clonotype: The junction differs from germline at one of its ends, possibly a read error. The genes are TRBV6-2 or TRBV6-3 and TRBJ1-2; D is ambiguous. CDR3 length: 20 residues. The germline CDR1 and CDR2 sequences are MNHEY and SVGEGT. CDR3 region: CASGYQDSATQPYVNYGYTF. The CDR3 nucleotides are TGTGCCAGCGGTTACCAGGACTCTGCCACTCAGCCCTACGTAAACTATGGCTACACCTTC.

The chain uses TRBV4-1 and TRBJ2-6, with unresolved D. The ends were cut back, 4 bases at V and 0 bases at J, with 13 bases in the middle. This CDR3 comprises 17 residues. CDR1 and CDR2 (germline): MGHRA, YSYEKL. This CDR3 reads CASSPPGRSSGANVLTF. The CDR3 nucleotides are TGCGCCAGCAGCCCCCCCGGCCGGTCCTCTGGGGCCAACGTCCTGACTTTC.

The genes are TRBV4-3 and TRBJ1-2, with D perhaps TRBD1 (5 bases). The germline CDR1 and CDR2 sequences are LGHNA and YSLEER. CDR3 length equals 15 residues. The V end was cut by 1 base, the J end by 7 bases, with 16 bases between. The CDR3 is CASSQGPGREFGYTF. CDR3 coding DNA: TGCGCCAGCAGCCAAGGGCCGGGCAGGGAGTTTGGCTACACCTTC.

The gene calls are TRBV2 and TRBJ2-3, with D perhaps given as TRBD1 or TRBD2 (5 bases each). The CDR3 loop spans 15 amino acids. V lost 7 bases to trimming and J lost 1 base, with 15 bases between them. CDR1 and CDR2 from the germline V gene are SNHLY and FYNNEI. The CDR3, as DNA: TGTGCCAGCACCTGGGACCACCCTGGCACAGATACGCAGTATTTT. It is translated as CASTWDHPGTDTQYF.

CDR3 coding DNA: TGTGCCACCAGTGGAGCGGGGCAAGAGACCCAGTACTTC. As protein: CATSGAGQETQYF. The chain carries TRBV24-1 and TRBJ2-5, with TRBD2 identical over 7 bases. This CDR3 has 13 residues. Germline lookup yields CDR1 KGHDR and CDR2 SFDVKD. Trimming cost V 5 bases and J 2 bases; bases outside gene matches: 1.

This clonotype was seen a single time. The chain is built from TRBV7-2 and TRBJ1-3, with a tentative D call TRBD1 (5 bases). The CDR3 consists of 15 residues. The germline CDR1 and CDR2 sequences are SGHTA and FQGNSA. V was trimmed by 1 base and J by 2 bases, leaving 9 bases between them. CDR3 sequence reads: CASSLGSGTGNTIYF. The CDR3 nucleotides are TGTGCCAGCAGCTTAGGCTCAGGGACTGGAAACACCATATATTTT.

The chain carries TRBV6-6 and TRBJ2-7; unclear D gene. This CDR3 comprises 12 residues. Deletions cut 0 bases from V and 2 bases from J, with 2 bases between. CDR1 and CDR2 (germline): MNHNY, SVGAGI (reference sequence). This CDR3 is CASSYSPYEQYF. The CDR3 coding sequence is TGTGCCAGCAGTTACTCGCCCTACGAGCAGTACTTC.

This clonotype was observed once. This chain uses TRBV5-1 with TRBJ2-7, with D perhaps assigned TRBD1 or TRBD2 (5 bases each). The germline CDR1 and CDR2 sequences are SGHRS and YFSETQ. Trimming took off 3 bases at V and 5 bases at J, with 18 bases between the two ends. The CDR3 runs to 15 residues. DNA for the CDR3: TGCGCCAGCAGCTCATCGGGACCTTCAGTCGACGAGCAGTACTTC. The encoded protein is CASSSSGPSVDEQYF.

The chain has TRBV30 and TRBJ1-1; no definite D call. CDR1 and CDR2 (germline): GTSNPN, SVGIG (reference sequence). The CDR3 consists of 12 residues. Trimming cost V 5 bases and J 3 bases, with 10 bases left between them. The CDR3 loop is CAWGGVDTEAFF. The DNA of the CDR3 is TGTGCCTGGGGAGGTGTGGACACTGAAGCTTTCTTT.

V usage is TRBV12-3 or TRBV12-4 and J usage is TRBJ1-5, with D unresolved. Trimming removed 3 bases from V and 2 bases from J, with 8 bases in between. This CDR3 is built from 14 residues. CDR3 DNA sequence: TGTGCCAGCAGTTTTAATGAAGGCAATCAGCCCCAGCATTTT. Protein sequence: CASSFNEGNQPQHF.

The J gene is TRBJ1-5, the V gene TRBV5-1; 9 bases are shared with TRBD1. Germline V gene sequence: CDR1 SGHRS, CDR2 YFSETQ. The CDR3 is 15 amino acids. The V and J ends lost 3 bases and 6 bases, in that order; junction bases with no gene match: 7. The CDR3 here is CASSSGQGEGQPQHF. CDR3 coding DNA: TGCGCCAGCAGCTCGGGACAGGGAGAAGGTCAGCCCCAGCATTTT.

This sequence joins TRBV11-2 and TRBJ1-3, with 7 positions matching TRBD1. Unmatched junction bases numbered 5, after V lost 5 bases and J lost 4 bases. Per germline, CDR1 SGHAT and CDR2 FQNNGV. CDR3 length: 14 residues. CDR3 protein: CASSEQGSGNTIYF. CDR3 nucleotide sequence: TGTGCCAGCAGCGAACAGGGGTCCGGAAACACCATATATTTT.